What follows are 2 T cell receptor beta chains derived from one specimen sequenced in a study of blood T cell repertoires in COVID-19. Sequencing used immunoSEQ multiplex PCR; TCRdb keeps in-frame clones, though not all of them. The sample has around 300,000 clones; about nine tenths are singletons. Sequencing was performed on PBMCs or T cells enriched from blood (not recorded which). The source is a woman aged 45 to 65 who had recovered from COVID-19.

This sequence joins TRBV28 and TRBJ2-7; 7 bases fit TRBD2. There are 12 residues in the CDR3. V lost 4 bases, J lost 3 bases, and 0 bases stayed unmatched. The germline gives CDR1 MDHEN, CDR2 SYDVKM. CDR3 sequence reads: CASSWGGYEQYF. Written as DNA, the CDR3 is TGTGCCAGCAGTTGGGGGGGCTACGAGCAGTACTTC. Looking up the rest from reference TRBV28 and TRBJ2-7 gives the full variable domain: DVKVTQSSRYLVKRTGEKVFLECVQDMDHENMFWYRQDPGLGLRLIYFSYDVKMKEKGDIPEGYSVSREKKERFSLILESASTNQTSMYLCASSWGGYEQYFGPGTRLTVT.

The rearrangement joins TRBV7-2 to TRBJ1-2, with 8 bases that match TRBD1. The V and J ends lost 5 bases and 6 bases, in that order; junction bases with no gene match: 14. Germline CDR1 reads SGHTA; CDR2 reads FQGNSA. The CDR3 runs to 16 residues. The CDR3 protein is CASSPNRSGQGHGYTF. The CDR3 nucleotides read TGTGCCAGCAGCCCAAATAGGTCTGGACAGGGACATGGCTACACCTTC. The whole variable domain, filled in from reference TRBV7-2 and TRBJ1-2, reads GAGVSQSPSNKVTEKGKDVELRCDPISGHTALYWYRQSLGQGLEFLIYFQGNSAPDKSGLPSDRFSAERTGGSVSTLTIQRTQQEDSAVYLCASSPNRSGQGHGYTFGSGTRLTVV.